This is a list of T cell receptor beta chains from one sample in a study of blood T cell repertoires in COVID-19. Profiled with immunoSEQ multiplex PCR; TCRdb holds only in-frame clones, not every one. Of around 700,000 clones detected, 75% to 90% appear once; the ten largest clones hold 0.2% to 0.3%. Material for sequencing was peripheral blood. The receptors were sampled from a woman between 18 and 30 years old with acute or convalescent COVID-19. Both conserved end residues are trimmed from each CDR3.

V,CDR3
TRBV28,ATGLRQGATNEKLF
TRBV2,ATNRGRVNEQF
TRBV10-1,ASRKTGGYEQY
TRBV7-9,ASSRNLGPYEQY
TRBV9,ASSPQTGPSGNTIY
TRBV3-1/TRBV3-2,ASSHPGGNYGYT
TRBV7-2,ASSFQGQPNTEAF
TRBV27,ASSFGLYEQY
TRBV9,ASSVGDRGHGNTIY
TRBV4-3,ASSQDSHTDTQY
TRBV19,ASSVTGTGGSGANVLT
TRBV2,ASSEFGQGLNTEAF
TRBV12-3/TRBV12-4,ASRRDLKGGYT
TRBV19,ASSYDTTATNEKLF
TRBV9,ASSGQGVEAF
TRBV12-3/TRBV12-4,ASSLRENSPLH
TRBV27,ASSSDRGGVWYGYT
TRBV6-4,ASSDAGGTDTQY
TRBV3-1/TRBV3-2,ASSLTGSGSPLH
TRBV19,ASSWGRLSDYGYT
TRBV7-2,ASSLSGQGQETQY
TRBV7-8,ASSLRWKGGGSPLH
TRBV27,ASATGGRGSPLH